A selection of T cell receptor beta chains follows, all from one sample in a study of cytomegalovirus exposure and HLA in healthy donors. Only in-frame clones appear in the TCRdb table, and some are missing; sequencing was by immunoSEQ multiplex PCR. This sample has hundreds of thousands of clones, with approximately 78% found just once. The sequenced material came from PBMCs. These receptors originate from a boy aged 5-17 years in good health and CMV-seronegative. The CDR3 runs from the conserved cysteine through the conserved F or W. D genes are given only for firm matches. The size of a clone is reported for some rows only, either as once, few or many, or as a class for expanded clones.

d_call	j_call	v_call	clone_size	cdr3_aa	cdr3_nt
TRBD1	TRBJ2-2	TRBV5-1	-	CASSTRQGSTGELFF	TGCGCCAGCAGCACCCGACAGGGAAGCACCGGGGAGCTGTTTTTT
-	TRBJ1-2	TRBV7-2	-	CASSLEAGGYGYTF	TGTGCCAGCAGCTTAGAGGCGGGCGGCTATGGCTACACCTTC
-	TRBJ1-2	TRBV10-3	-	CAISETGREEGIGGYTF	TGTGCCATCAGTGAAACGGGACGGGAGGAGGGTATTGGCGGCTACACCTTC
-	TRBJ2-5	TRBV5-6	-	CASSLEWGTGAAQYF	TGTGCCAGCAGCTTGGAGTGGGGGACTGGAGCGGCCCAGTACTTC
-	TRBJ1-2	TRBV6-1	-	CASSQAQGRDGYTF	TGTGCCAGCAGTCAGGCACAGGGTAGAGATGGCTACACCTTC
-	TRBJ2-2	TRBV27	once	CASRRDKPTNTGELFF	TGTGCCAGTCGTCGGGACAAGCCCACGAACACCGGGGAGCTGTTTTTT
-	TRBJ2-7	TRBV20-1	-	CSARTGYEQYF	TGCAGTGCTAGGACAGGCTACGAGCAGTACTTC
-	TRBJ2-7	TRBV2	-	CASSEGYYGSRSYEQYF	TGTGCCAGCAGTGAAGGGTACTACGGCAGTCGCTCCTACGAGCAGTACTTC
-	TRBJ1-5	TRBV4-1	few	CASSQIEGQPQHF	TGCGCCAGCAGCCAAATCGAGGGTCAGCCCCAGCATTTT
-	TRBJ2-1	TRBV25-1	-	CASSGLLEGSYNEQFF	TGTGCCAGCAGTGGACTACTAGAGGGTTCCTACAATGAGCAGTTCTTC
TRBD1	TRBJ1-2	TRBV11-3	-	CASSLDQGAKFYDYTF	TGTGCCAGCAGCTTAGACCAGGGGGCGAAATTCTATGACTACACCTTC
-	TRBJ2-7	TRBV6-5	-	CASSSTSAYEQYF	TGTGCCAGCAGTTCTACGAGCGCCTACGAGCAGTACTTC
TRBD2	TRBJ2-5	TRBV7-6	-	CASSFISAGGDQETQYF	TGTGCCAGCAGCTTCATATCAGCGGGGGGTGACCAAGAGACCCAGTACTTC
-	TRBJ2-5	TRBV5-1	-	CASSLARLGQETQYF	TGCGCCAGCAGCTTGGCCAGACTCGGACAAGAGACCCAGTACTTC
-	TRBJ2-1	TRBV29-1	-	CSVESLEINEQFF	TGCAGCGTTGAAAGCCTAGAGATCAATGAGCAGTTCTTC
TRBD1	TRBJ1-1	TRBV7-2	-	CASSLRERGLGMNTEAFF	TGTGCCAGCAGCTTAAGGGAGAGGGGGCTAGGGATGAACACTGAAGCTTTCTTT
-	TRBJ1-5	TRBV2	-	CASSEVGTVSYSNQPQHF	TGTGCCAGCAGTGAAGTAGGAACAGTAAGCTATAGCAATCAGCCCCAGCATTTT
-	TRBJ1-1	TRBV7-9	-	CSSSLGGGGDGDTEAFF	TGTTCCAGCAGCTTAGGGGGGGGAGGGGACGGGGACACTGAAGCTTTCTTT
TRBD1	TRBJ1-2	TRBV28	-	CASSSTDRVGYGYTF	TGTGCCAGCAGCTCTACGGACAGGGTGGGGTATGGCTACACCTTC
-	TRBJ1-2	TRBV19	-	CASSITGWWTF	TGTGCCAGTAGCATTACAGGTTGGTGGACCTTC
TRBD2	TRBJ2-1	TRBV5-5	-	CASSPSLAGGYNEQFF	TGTGCCAGCAGCCCTTCCTTAGCGGGGGGCTACAATGAGCAGTTCTTC
-	TRBJ1-1	TRBV14	-	CASSQGRLGWRAFF	TGTGCCAGCAGCCAAGGGAGGCTAGGGTGGAGAGCTTTCTTT
-	TRBJ2-5	TRBV1	-	CTSRGAGRNQETQYF	TGCACCAGCCGCGGGGCGGGCAGGAACCAAGAGACCCAGTACTTC
-	TRBJ1-1	TRBV29-1	-	CSVRGMNTEAFF	TGCAGCGTGAGGGGGATGAACACTGAAGCTTTCTTT
TRBD1	TRBJ1-1	TRBV30	-	CAWSVRSLETGGEAFF	TGTGCCTGGAGTGTACGATCCCTGGAAACAGGGGGTGAAGCTTTCTTT
TRBD1	TRBJ2-7	TRBV5-4	-	CASSSTGDYEQYF	TGTGCCAGCAGCTCGACAGGGGACTACGAGCAGTACTTC
-	TRBJ1-1	TRBV5-1	few	CASSHATGTMNTEAFF	TGCGCCAGCAGTCATGCAACAGGGACGATGAACACTGAAGCTTTCTTT
TRBD2	TRBJ2-3	TRBV6-1	-	CASSALAGERTDTQYF	TGTGCCAGCAGTGCCCTAGCGGGAGAGAGGACAGATACGCAGTATTTT
TRBD2	TRBJ2-7	TRBV7-9	-	CASSLGLAGANKAYEQYF	TGTGCCAGCAGCTTAGGGCTAGCGGGAGCAAACAAAGCCTACGAGCAGTACTTC
TRBD1	TRBJ1-1	TRBV7-9	-	CASSLPLDREREAFF	TGTGCCAGCAGCTTACCCTTGGACAGGGAGCGTGAAGCTTTCTTT
-	TRBJ1-1	TRBV11-2	once	CASSLDKRTVHTEAFF	TGTGCCAGCAGCTTAGATAAGAGGACAGTTCACACTGAAGCTTTCTTT
-	TRBJ2-2	TRBV7-9	-	CASKQRNTGELFF	TGTGCCAGCAAGCAAAGGAACACCGGGGAGCTGTTTTTT
TRBD2	TRBJ2-5	TRBV7-2	once	CASSFRGLAGQETQYF	TGTGCCAGCAGCTTTAGAGGGCTAGCGGGACAAGAGACCCAGTACTTC
-	TRBJ2-4	TRBV30	-	CAWGPSGGRLAKNIQYF	TGTGCCTGGGGGCCCTCTGGAGGACGGTTAGCCAAAAACATTCAGTACTTC
TRBD1	TRBJ1-1	TRBV7-9	-	CASSRRAGGGNTEAFF	TGTGCCAGCAGCCGCCGAGCAGGGGGAGGGAACACTGAAGCTTTCTTT
TRBD1	TRBJ1-4	TRBV2	-	CASSERSWPMKGQGFF	TGTGCCAGCAGTGAAAGATCATGGCCTATGAAAGGACAGGGATTTTTT
TRBD1	TRBJ1-1	TRBV5-1	-	CASSQTGGEAFF	TGCGCCAGCAGCCAAACAGGGGGTGAAGCTTTCTTT
TRBD1	TRBJ2-1	TRBV7-9	-	CASSLLQGALNEQFF	TGTGCCAGCAGCTTATTACAGGGGGCCCTCAATGAGCAGTTCTTC
TRBD1	TRBJ2-7	TRBV29-1	-	CSVRGTAAYEQYF	TGCAGCGTTAGAGGGACAGCGGCCTACGAGCAGTACTTC
TRBD2	TRBJ2-7	TRBV7-2	-	CASSSLSPSGPGEQYF	TGTGCCAGCAGCTCCTTATCGCCTAGCGGCCCTGGGGAGCAGTACTTC
TRBD1	TRBJ1-4	TRBV11-2	-	CASSSAGTGDPNEKLFF	TGTGCCAGCAGCTCCGCCGGGACAGGGGACCCTAATGAAAAACTGTTTTTT
-	TRBJ1-1	TRBV5-4	few	CASSPTPNTEAFF	TGTGCCAGCAGCCCAACACCGAACACTGAAGCTTTCTTT
-	TRBJ2-7	TRBV7-2	-	CASRLTGISYEQYF	TGTGCCAGCAGATTAACCGGGATCTCCTACGAGCAGTACTTC
-	TRBJ2-1	TRBV21-1	-	CASRTKLACLYNEQFF	TGTGCCAGCAGGACAAAACTAGCTTGTCTCTACAATGAGCAGTTCTTC
-	TRBJ1-1	TRBV7-9	few	CASSTAGGRTEAFF	TGTGCCAGCAGCACGGCGGGGGGGAGGACTGAAGCTTTCTTT
-	TRBJ2-4	TRBV11-3	-	CASSFGSVENIQYF	TGTGCCAGCAGCTTCGGGAGCGTCGAAAACATTCAGTACTTC
TRBD2	TRBJ2-7	TRBV2	-	CASRGVSGLNYEQYF	TGTGCCAGCAGGGGAGTTAGCGGGTTAAATTACGAGCAGTACTTC
-	TRBJ2-5	TRBV4-2	once	CASSQETGGETQYF	TGTGCCAGCAGCCAAGAAACGGGCGGGGAGACCCAGTACTTC